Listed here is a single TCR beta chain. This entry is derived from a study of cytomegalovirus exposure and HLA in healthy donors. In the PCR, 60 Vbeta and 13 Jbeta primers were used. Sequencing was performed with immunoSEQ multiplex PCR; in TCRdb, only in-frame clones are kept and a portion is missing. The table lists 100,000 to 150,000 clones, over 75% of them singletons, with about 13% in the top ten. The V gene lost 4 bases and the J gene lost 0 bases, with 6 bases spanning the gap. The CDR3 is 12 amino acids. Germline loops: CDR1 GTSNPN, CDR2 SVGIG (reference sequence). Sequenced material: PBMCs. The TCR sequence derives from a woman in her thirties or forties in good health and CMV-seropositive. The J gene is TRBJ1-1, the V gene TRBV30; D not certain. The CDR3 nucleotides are TGTGCCTGGATACAAATGAACACTGAAGCTTTCTTT. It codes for CAWIQMNTEAFF.